A single sample gave rise to the 22 T cell receptor beta chains below, sequenced in a study of radiation and T cells in renal cell carcinoma. TCRdb's table, derived via immunoSEQ multiplex PCR, lists solely in-frame clones and lacks some. This repertoire shows 150,000 or so clones, 88% found once; its top ten account for around 12%. Time point given: baseline pretreatment blood. Described treatment: 15 Gy SBRT to primary tumor, nephrectomy 4 weeks later. Sequences were derived from blood, sampled from a patient whose treatment included radiotherapy and nephrectomy. The receptors come from a woman between 45 and 60 years old with renal cell carcinoma.

This clone was seen just once. The chain employs TRBV2 and TRBJ2-2; possibly TRBD2 for D (6 bases). Per the germline V gene, CDR1 is SNHLY and CDR2 is FYNNEI. CDR3 size: 14 residues. V lost 6 bases and J 5 bases, leaving 13 bases between the germline ends. DNA for the CDR3: TGTGCCAGCAGAATTGCGGGACTGACCGGGGAGCTGTTTTTT. Amino acids: CASRIAGLTGELFF.

CDR3 protein: CASSERTGSGYTF. The CDR3, as DNA: TGCGCCAGCAGCGAACGGACAGGGAGTGGCTACACCTTC. The V and J genes are TRBV5-1 and TRBJ1-2; 8 nucleotides line up with TRBD1. CDR3 length: 13 amino acids. Trimming took 4 bases from V and 7 from J; bases not matched to a gene: 6. Germline CDR1 is SGHRS and CDR2 is YFSETQ.

This chain links TRBV5-6 with TRBJ2-1; possible D gene TRBD1, 6 bases. Trimming took 4 bases from V and 8 from J, leaving 13 bases between them. The germline V gene encodes CDR1 SGHDT and CDR2 YYEEEE. The length of the CDR3 is 13 residues. In nucleotides, the CDR3 is TGTGCCAGCAGCCGTGGTGGGGGCGATGAGCAGTTCTTC. Its translation: CASSRGGGDEQFF.

The chain joins TRBV7-3 to TRBJ2-5; 9 bases agree with TRBD2. The CDR3 runs to 15 residues. The germline V gene has CDR1 SGHTA and CDR2 FQGTGA. V dropped 4 bases and J dropped 1; count of bases not matched to a gene: 4. CDR3 loop: CASSSGTSLQETQYF. The CDR3 coding sequence is TGTGCCAGCAGCTCCGGGACTAGCCTCCAAGAGACCCAGTACTTC.

J is TRBJ2-5 and V is TRBV5-1; possibly TRBD1 or TRBD2 for D (6 bases each). The CDR3 has 18 residues. The V gene lost 0 bases and the J gene lost 4 bases, with 22 bases spanning the gap. Looked up from germline, CDR1 is SGHRS and CDR2 is YFSETQ. In nucleotides, the CDR3 is TGCGCCAGCAGCTTGGGATCTGGGGGGCTATCGGTACGAGAGACCCAGTACTTC. It is translated as CASSLGSGGLSVRETQYF.

V gene TRBV14 combines with J gene TRBJ1-1, with D uncertain. CDR3 size: 13 residues. Trimming removed 2 bases from V and 7 bases from J, with 11 bases in between. From germline, CDR1 is SGHDN and CDR2 FVKESK. Here the CDR3 DNA reads TGTGCCAGCAGCCAATTAGCTACGGGTGAAGCTTTCTTT. Translated: CASSQLATGEAFF.

The chain combines TRBV6-1 with TRBJ1-6; D uncertain. This CDR3 region has 13 residues. Trimming took off 6 bases at V and 6 bases at J, with 9 bases between the two ends. CDR1 and CDR2 (germline): MNHNS, SASEGT. In nucleotides, the CDR3 is TGTGCCAGCAGGGAGCAGTTTAATTCACCCCTCCACTTT. Amino acids: CASREQFNSPLHF.

This clone was counted a few times. This chain uses TRBV18 with TRBJ1-6, with D possibly TRBD1 on 5 matching bases. The CDR3 consists of 14 residues. V lost 2 bases and J lost 10, with 12 bases in between. The V gene's germline CDR1 is KGHSH and CDR2 LQKENI. The CDR3 nucleotides read TGTGCCAGCTCACCAGGAGGGGAGGAATCACCCCTCCACTTT. Its translation: CASSPGGEESPLHF.

The chain recombines TRBV4-3 with TRBJ2-5; no definite D call. Germline lookup yields CDR1 LGHNA and CDR2 YSLEER. The CDR3 runs to 15 residues. V lost 0 bases and J 1 base, leaving 9 bases between the germline ends. The CDR3 DNA reads TGCGCCAGCAGCCAAGATTGGCAGCCCCAAGAGACCCAGTACTTC. Residues: CASSQDWQPQETQYF.

This clone turned up a few times. The chain recombines TRBV7-9 with TRBJ1-6, with TRBD1 matching 8 bases. CDR3 length equals 14 residues. The junction had 5 bases not matched to a gene; V was cut back by 5 bases and J by 8 bases. CDR1 is SEHNR and CDR2 is FQNEAQ in the germline V gene (reference sequence). The CDR3: CASSTVTGDSPLHF. Here the CDR3 DNA reads TGTGCCAGCAGCACGGTGACAGGGGATTCACCCCTCCACTTT.

The V gene is TRBV11-2, the J gene TRBJ1-1; 7 bases line up with TRBD1. The CDR3 runs 15 residues. Germline-derived CDR1 and CDR2 are SGHAT and FQNNGV. The V gene end was trimmed by 5 bases and the J gene end by 3 bases; junction bases not matched to a gene: 9. Here the CDR3 reads CASSQMTGRHTEAFF. The CDR3 DNA is TGTGCCAGCAGCCAGATGACAGGGCGGCACACTGAAGCTTTCTTT.

The gene calls are TRBV11-2 and TRBJ2-3; 7 bases line up with TRBD2. Germline V gene lookup returns CDR1 SGHAT and CDR2 FQNNGV. The CDR3 is 15 residues long. V dropped 1 base and J dropped 5; count of bases not matched to a gene: 6. The DNA of the CDR3 is TGTGCCAGCAGCTTAGTTCTCGCGGGGGTAGATACGCAGTATTTT. Translated, it gives CASSLVLAGVDTQYF.

The genes are TRBV5-4 and TRBJ2-7, with 15 bases aligning to TRBD2. The CDR3 is 18 amino acids. In germline, CDR1 is SGHNT, CDR2 YYREEE (reference sequence). J was trimmed by 5 bases and V by 2 bases; bases with no gene match: 11. The CDR3: CASSFPGLAGGGSNEQYF. The CDR3 region has the DNA TGTGCCAGCAGCTTCCCCGGACTAGCGGGGGGGGGAAGCAACGAGCAGTACTTC.

This clone was detected only once. The CDR3 loop is CASSLAGQGVNEQFF. CDR3 DNA: TGTGCCAGCAGCTTAGCTGGACAGGGGGTTAATGAGCAGTTCTTC. This sequence joins TRBV7-2 and TRBJ2-1; 10 bases fit TRBD1. In germline, CDR1 is SGHTA, CDR2 FQGNSA. This CDR3 is 15 amino acids long. V lost 0 bases, J lost 7 bases, and 3 bases stayed unmatched.

The chain carries TRBV10-1 and TRBJ2-3, with 7 bases that match TRBD1. The V gene's germline CDR1 is WNHNN and CDR2 SYGVQD (reference sequence). This CDR3 has 14 residues. V was clipped by 4 bases and J by 2 bases; unmatched bases: 3. CDR3 loop: CASSGDRDTDTQYF. DNA for the CDR3: TGCGCCAGCAGTGGAGACAGGGACACAGATACGCAGTATTTT.

V gene TRBV7-9 combines with J gene TRBJ1-4; D not resolved. Germline loops: CDR1 SEHNR, CDR2 FQNEAQ (reference sequence). V was clipped by 1 base and J by 3 bases, with 6 bases between them. The CDR3 consists of 14 residues. The CDR3 DNA sequence: TGTGCCAGCAGCTTAGGGCAGCCTAATGAAAAACTGTTTTTT. Protein product: CASSLGQPNEKLFF. The complete variable domain, with remaining parts taken from reference TRBV7-9 and TRBJ1-4, reads DTGVSQNPRHKITKRGQNVTFRCDPISEHNRLYWYRQTLGQGPEFLTYFQNEAQLEKSRLLSDRFSAERPKGSFSTLEIQRTEQGDSAMYLCASSLGQPNEKLFFGSGTQLSVL.

The chain is built from TRBV7-2 and TRBJ2-7; D is ambiguous. CDR3 length: 15 residues. Germline V gene data show CDR1 as SGHTA and CDR2 as FQGNSA. V was clipped by 1 base and J by 6 bases, with 16 bases between them. CDR3 amino acids: CASSLVSADSVEQYF. The CDR3 nucleotides read TGTGCCAGCAGCTTAGTGTCCGCGGATTCCGTCGAGCAGTACTTC.

This clone was recorded once. The chain links TRBV9 to TRBJ1-2; 7 nucleotides match TRBD1. The germline V gene encodes CDR1 SGDLS and CDR2 YYNGEE. Trimming removed 5 bases from V and 10 bases from J; junction bases left unmatched: 14. The CDR3 has 14 amino acids. The CDR3 coding sequence is TGTGCCAGCAGTCCTGGACAGGTGGGACACGACTACACCTTC. Protein: CASSPGQVGHDYTF.

The chain uses TRBV7-8 and TRBJ2-7; 7 nucleotides line up with TRBD1. Looked up from germline, CDR1 is SGHVS and CDR2 is FQNEAQ. This CDR3 is built from 12 residues. V shed 3 bases and J 6 bases; nucleotides not matched to a gene: 2. The CDR3 coding sequence is TGTGCCAGCAGCTTGACAGGGCTCGAGCAGTACTTC. Protein: CASSLTGLEQYF.

This chain connects TRBV13 to TRBJ2-2, with D hard to call. V lost 8 bases and J lost 0, with 13 bases in between. CDR1 and CDR2 (germline): PRHDT, FYEKMQ (reference sequence). This CDR3 comprises 15 residues. The DNA for the CDR3 is TGTGCCAGCCGCCAAGGGATACCGAACACCGGGGAGCTGTTTTTT. As protein: CASRQGIPNTGELFF.

This clone appeared once. The CDR3 nucleotides are TGTGCCAGCAGGAGTGTCTACGAGCAGTACTTC. This translates into CASRSVYEQYF. The chain has TRBV6-5 and TRBJ2-7; D not resolved. Germline V gives CDR1 MNHEY, CDR2 SVGAGI. This CDR3 is built from 11 residues. The V and J ends lost 6 bases and 3 bases respectively, with 6 bases between them.

This clone was seen only once. This rearrangement joins TRBV11-2 to TRBJ2-7, with 8 bases that match TRBD1. Trimming took 4 bases from V and 4 from J; bases not matched to a gene: 3. The CDR3 spans 13 residues. CDR1 and CDR2 from the germline V gene are SGHAT and FQNNGV. The DNA of the CDR3 is TGTGCCAGCAGCTCGTACAGGGGGTACGAGCAGTACTTC. As protein: CASSSYRGYEQYF. The complete variable domain, with remaining parts taken from reference TRBV11-2 and TRBJ2-7, reads EAGVAQSPRYKIIEKRQSVAFWCNPISGHATLYWYQQILGQGPKLLIQFQNNGVVDDSQLPKDRFSAERLKGVDSTLKIQPAKLEDSAVYLCASSSYRGYEQYFGPGTRLTVT.